The clone carrying this T cell receptor beta chain was detected only once. This sample stems from a study of blood T cell repertoires in COVID-19. About the research overall: Samples representing acute and convalescent COVID-19 were sourced from the United States, Italy and Spain. From T cells, B-cell-depleted T cells, or PBMCs came the material, which was cDNA or gDNA.

The length of the CDR3 is 12 residues. Germline V CDR1 and CDR2: MNHEY, SVGAGI. Trimming took off 6 bases at V and 8 bases at J, with 10 bases between the two ends. TCRdb's copy holds only in-frame clones and misses some; the assay was immunoSEQ multiplex PCR. This table holds about 140,000 clones, 80% to 90% found once. The origin of this receptor is a man aged 55-75 years with active or convalescent COVID-19. Sequenced input: peripheral blood. V gene TRBV6-5 combines with J gene TRBJ1-4, with D unclear. DNA for the CDR3: TGTGCCAGCAGCCAGACTGGGGAAAAACTGTTTTTT. Translating it yields CASSQTGEKLFF.